Following are 20 T cell receptor beta chains from one sample sequenced in a study of cytomegalovirus exposure and HLA in healthy donors. Profiling relied on immunoSEQ multiplex PCR, and the TCRdb table lists in-frame clones only, not all of them. The table records some 80,000 clones, 90% to 97% of them present only once. Sequencing was performed on PBMCs. These receptors came from a young woman in good health and CMV-seronegative.

The chain is built from TRBV6-6 and TRBJ2-3; 7 bases fit TRBD2. The CDR3 contains 15 residues. With 2 bases clipped from V and 6 bases from J, the junction kept 8 bases outside the gene matches. CDR1 and CDR2 (germline): MNHNY, SVGAGI (reference sequence). The CDR3 loop is CASSYPGGGGDTQYF. The DNA of the CDR3 is TGTGCCAGCAGTTACCCGGGAGGTGGTGGGGATACGCAGTATTTT.

Note on this clone: Other DNA variants within this sample encode the same CDR3. The J gene is TRBJ2-7, the V gene TRBV6-1, with 11 bases that match TRBD2. This CDR3 has 15 amino acids. The V gene end was trimmed by 6 bases and the J gene end by 4 bases; junction bases not matched to a gene: 8. The germline V gene encodes CDR1 MNHNS and CDR2 SASEGT. CDR3: CASRPAGTSGYEQYF. The CDR3 DNA reads as TGTGCCAGCAGACCAGCCGGGACTAGCGGTTACGAGCAGTACTTC.

The chain links TRBV5-8 to TRBJ2-1; 8 bases match TRBD2. V shed 2 bases and J 3 bases; nucleotides not matched to a gene: 4. CDR3 length: 15 amino acids. Germline CDR1 and CDR2: SGHTS and YDEGEE. The DNA of the CDR3 is TGTGCCAGCAGCTTACGAGCGGGAGACTACAATGAGCAGTTCTTC. Protein product: CASSLRAGDYNEQFF. The whole variable domain, remainder taken from reference TRBV5-8 and TRBJ2-1, is EAGVTQSPTHLIKTRGQQATLRCSPISGHTSVYWYQQALGLGLQFLLWYDEGEERNRGNFPPRFSGRQFPNYSSELNVNALELEDSALYLCASSLRAGDYNEQFFGPGTRLTVL.

The chain carries TRBV5-4 and TRBJ2-7; 13 bases map to TRBD2. This CDR3 comprises 16 residues. Germline V lookup: CDR1 SGHNT, CDR2 YYREEE (reference sequence). With 3 bases clipped from V and 10 bases from J, the junction kept 13 bases outside the gene matches. CDR3 DNA: TGTGCCAGCAGCTGGGGAGGGACTAGCGGGAAATATTACCAGTACTTC. It yields the protein CASSWGGTSGKYYQYF.

The gene calls are TRBV27 and TRBJ2-1; no clear D gene. V lost 0 bases, J lost 4 bases, and 10 bases lay in between. This CDR3 comprises 15 residues. CDR1 and CDR2 (germline): MNHEY, SMNVEV (reference sequence). The CDR3 here is CASSLSPTLYNEQFF. Written as DNA, the CDR3 is TGTGCCAGCAGTTTATCCCCAACTTTATACAATGAGCAGTTCTTC.

The J gene is TRBJ2-3, the V gene TRBV18; TRBD2 agrees at 7 bases. Trimming took 5 bases from V and 0 from J; bases not matched to a gene: 5. Looked up from germline, CDR1 is KGHSH and CDR2 is LQKENI. The CDR3 is 15 amino acids. The CDR3 loop reads CASSASGASTDTQYF. CDR3 DNA: TGTGCCAGCTCAGCAAGCGGGGCTAGCACAGATACGCAGTATTTT.

In nucleotides, the CDR3 is TGCGCCAGCAGCCATTCTCGGACTTCAGTTAATGAGCAGTTCTTC. Its translation is CASSHSRTSVNEQFF. V and J are TRBV4-1 and TRBJ2-1; a weak D match, TRBD2 (5 bases). This CDR3 is 15 amino acids long. The V end lost 3 bases, the J end lost 7 bases, and 16 bases lay between the germline ends. Germline-derived CDR1 and CDR2 are MGHRA and YSYEKL.

The J gene is TRBJ1-1, the V gene TRBV28; TRBD1 agrees at 12 bases. Per the germline V gene, CDR1 is MDHEN and CDR2 is SYDVKM. CDR3 length equals 14 residues. V shed 7 bases, J shed 5 bases, and the junction held 5 bases outside the gene matches. Written as DNA, the CDR3 is TGTGCCAGCAACCCGGGACAGGGGGCGACTGAAGCTTTCTTT. Its protein is CASNPGQGATEAFF.

The rearrangement joins TRBV7-2 to TRBJ1-1; weak D call: TRBD1 (5 bases). The germline V and J ends were trimmed by 2 bases and 2 bases, with 9 bases remaining between them. Per germline, CDR1 SGHTA and CDR2 FQGNSA. This CDR3 comprises 14 residues. Here the CDR3 reads CASSLYGANTEAFF. The CDR3, as DNA: TGTGCCAGCAGCTTATATGGGGCAAACACTGAAGCTTTCTTT. Full variable domain (outside the CDR3, taken from reference TRBV7-2 and TRBJ1-1): GAGVSQSPSNKVTEKGKDVELRCDPISGHTALYWYRQSLGQGLEFLIYFQGNSAPDKSGLPSDRFSAERTGGSVSTLTIQRTQQEDSAVYLCASSLYGANTEAFFGQGTRLTVV.

The chain has TRBV14 and TRBJ1-1; 9 bases map to TRBD1. CDR1 SGHDN and CDR2 FVKESK come from the germline V gene. The CDR3 sequence is 16 residues long. Trimming at V came to 0 bases and at J to 3 bases, leaving 5 bases not matched to a gene. The CDR3 nucleotides read TGTGCCAGCAGCCAAGATTGGTGGGACAGGGACACTGAAGCTTTCTTT. Its protein product is CASSQDWWDRDTEAFF.

This chain links TRBV9 with TRBJ2-2; 7 bases align to TRBD1. The CDR3 is made up of 17 amino acids. The germline V gene encodes CDR1 SGDLS and CDR2 YYNGEE. Trimming at V came to 4 bases and at J to 4 bases, leaving 13 bases not matched to a gene. This CDR3 is CASSHARDRAGTGELFF. The CDR3, as DNA: TGTGCCAGCAGCCACGCCCGAGACAGGGCGGGCACCGGGGAGCTGTTTTTT.

This clone occurred once. Written as DNA, the CDR3 is TGTGCCAGCAGCTTATTTAAGGGGCTAAACACCGGGGAGCTGTTTTTT. This translates into CASSLFKGLNTGELFF. This chain links TRBV7-6 with TRBJ2-2; D might be TRBD1 (5 bases). Trimming left V 2 bases short and J 2 bases short, with 12 bases between. CDR1 is SGHVS and CDR2 is FNYEAQ in the germline V gene. The CDR3 covers 16 residues.

V and J are TRBV19 and TRBJ1-5, with TRBD1 matching over 7 bases. V gave up 6 bases and J gave up 5 bases; unmatched junction bases: 13. Germline CDR1 is LNHDA and CDR2 is SQIVND (reference sequence). The CDR3 is 16 residues long. The CDR3 protein is CASRTDRDRVDQPQHF. The CDR3 coding sequence is TGTGCCAGTAGGACAGACCGGGACAGAGTTGATCAGCCCCAGCATTTT.

The rearrangement joins TRBV13 to TRBJ2-7; TRBD2 is a possible D gene (6 bases). Trimming stripped 5 bases from V and 0 bases from J, with 17 bases between. This CDR3 contains 16 residues. Germline lookup yields CDR1 PRHDT and CDR2 FYEKMQ (reference sequence). This CDR3 is CASSGGGSWSSYEQYF. CDR3 in DNA: TGTGCCAGCAGCGGCGGAGGGAGCTGGAGCTCCTACGAGCAGTACTTC.

The V gene is TRBV27, the J gene TRBJ2-3; 7 bases align to TRBD1. Per the germline V gene, CDR1 is MNHEY and CDR2 is SMNVEV (reference sequence). Trimming removed 0 bases from V and 0 bases from J; junction bases left unmatched: 9. There are 18 residues in the CDR3. CDR3: CASSLSGQRFSSTDTQYF. In DNA, the CDR3 is TGTGCCAGCAGTTTATCGGGACAGCGATTCTCTAGCACAGATACGCAGTATTTT.

The chain recombines TRBV7-9 with TRBJ2-3; 9 bases are a match to TRBD2. The germline CDR1 and CDR2 sequences are SEHNR and FQNEAQ (reference sequence). J lost 4 bases, V lost 4 bases, and 18 bases had no gene match. CDR3 length: 19 amino acids. Here the CDR3 reads CASSSTHFGTSPGPDTQYF. In nucleotides, the CDR3 is TGTGCCAGCAGCTCAACACACTTTGGGACTAGCCCTGGGCCAGATACGCAGTATTTT.

The rearrangement links TRBV6-5 to TRBJ2-1; TRBD1 might be the D (6 bases). Between the trimmed V and J ends, which lost 8 bases and 9 bases, there was a span of 20 bases. The CDR3 spans 14 residues. From germline, CDR1 is MNHEY and CDR2 SVGAGI. CDR3 loop: CASQAPQGGFEQFF. The CDR3 DNA follows: TGTGCCAGCCAGGCGCCACAGGGCGGTTTTGAGCAGTTCTTC.

This clone appeared once. The chain carries TRBV25-1 and TRBJ1-3, with 8 bases fitting TRBD1. CDR1 and CDR2 (germline): MGHDK, SYGVNS. The trim removed 4 bases at V and 4 bases at J, leaving 3 bases unmatched. The CDR3 is made up of 14 amino acids. For the CDR3, the DNA is TGTGCCAGCAGTGGGACAGGGCGAGGAAACACCATATATTTT. Translated, it gives CASSGTGRGNTIYF.

This chain links TRBV27 with TRBJ2-7; 7 nucleotides align to TRBD1. This CDR3 region has 13 residues. From germline, CDR1 is MNHEY and CDR2 SMNVEV (reference sequence). V lost 5 bases, J lost 2 bases, and 3 bases stayed unmatched. The CDR3 protein is CASSDRAAYEQYF. The CDR3 bases are TGTGCCAGCAGTGACAGGGCAGCCTACGAGCAGTACTTC.

The chain combines TRBV5-1 with TRBJ2-5, with 8 bases that match TRBD2. The V segment lost 2 bases and the J segment 3 bases; nucleotides outside the gene matches: 6. The CDR3 runs 15 residues. Germline lookup yields CDR1 SGHRS and CDR2 YFSETQ. CDR3 sequence (DNA): TGCGCCAGCAGCTTAACGGGAGGGCCGGAAGAGACCCAGTACTTC. This translates into CASSLTGGPEETQYF.